The subject of this entry is one T cell receptor beta chain. This record belongs to a study of shared clonotypes between healthy human individuals. Study-level information: CD4 naive and CD4 memory each took three plates per donor, while CD8 naive took two and CD8 memory one.

Germline assignment: CDR1 SGHDT and CDR2 YYEEEE. V trimming: 4 bases; J trimming: 4 bases; junction bases outside the gene matches: 12. The CDR3 is 19 amino acids. Here immunoSEQ multiplex PCR was the method, and the copy in TCRdb shows in-frame clones only, minus some. The sample holds some 650,000 clones, more than 95% seen once. The TCR was taken from a woman in her 30s in good health. The material sequenced was naive CD4+ T cells sorted from blood. The sample's subset: CD45RA+ positively selected. This chain joins TRBV5-6 and TRBJ2-6; 12 nucleotides line up with TRBD1. The CDR3 nucleotides are TGTGCCAGCAGCCCCCTGGGGAGGGACAGGGGGCCCGGGGCCAACGTCCTGACTTTC. It specifies CASSPLGRDRGPGANVLTF.